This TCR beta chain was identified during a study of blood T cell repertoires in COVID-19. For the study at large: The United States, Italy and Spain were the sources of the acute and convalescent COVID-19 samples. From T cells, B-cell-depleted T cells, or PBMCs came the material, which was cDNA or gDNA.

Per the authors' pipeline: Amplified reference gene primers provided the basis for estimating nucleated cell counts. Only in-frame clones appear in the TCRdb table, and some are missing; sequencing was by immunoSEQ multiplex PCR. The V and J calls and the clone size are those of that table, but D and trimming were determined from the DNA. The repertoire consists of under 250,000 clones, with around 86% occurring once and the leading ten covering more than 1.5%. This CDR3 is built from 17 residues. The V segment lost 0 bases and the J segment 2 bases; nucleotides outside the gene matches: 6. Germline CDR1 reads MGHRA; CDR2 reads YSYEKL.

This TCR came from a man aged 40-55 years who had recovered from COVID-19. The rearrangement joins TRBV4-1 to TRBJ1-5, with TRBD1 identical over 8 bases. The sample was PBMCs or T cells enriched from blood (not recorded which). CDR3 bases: TGCGCCAGCAGCCAAGATCCGGGACAGGTCGGCAATCAGCCCCAGCATTTT. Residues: CASSQDPGQVGNQPQHF.